This T cell receptor beta chain was obtained from a study of blood T cell repertoires in COVID-19 (dated by TCRdb to 2020 to 2022). As for the study more broadly: Samples covering the acute and convalescent phases of COVID-19 were provided by collaborators in the United States, Italy and Spain. The prospective study material was composed of cDNA or gDNA derived from T cells, B-cell-depleted T cells, or PBMCs. Deeply sampled blood TCRbeta repertoires from subjects exposed to, actively infected with, or recovered from COVID-19 were included in the dataset. The repertoires were released in a freely available public database intended as a resource for research on the immune response to SARS-CoV-2. The samples were drawn from the first 160 participants of the ongoing ImmuneRACE study and from 950 to 1,500 subjects provided by 6 global collaborators. Nearly every sample came with metadata listing a de-identified subject ID, COVID-19 status, age in years and sex. Where available, HLA class I and class II types were obtained from metadata supplied by the sample provider rather than from assay-based typing. Study-wide findings and limitations: The amount of clinical and demographic metadata varied by source and participant and was provided uncurated.

The immunoSEQ Assay, a bias-controlled multiplex PCR, was used to amplify TCRbeta CDR3 regions from genomic DNA. The paper's processing steps were these. Within the assay, amplification of reference gene primers was used to estimate how many nucleated cells each sample contained. Sequence reads were collapsed and filtered to measure the absolute abundance of every unique TCRbeta CDR3 rearrangement. Productive Simpson clonality was computed per sample as the square root of Simpson's diversity index over productive rearrangements. TCRdb carries this immuneACCESS record with in-frame sequences only. Its versions omit some clonotypes, under half of them owing to an unresolved V gene in the studies checked, with the rest unexplained. The V and J calls and clone size are taken from that table; D and trimming were inferred from the DNA. For this sample there are approximately 40,000 clones; 75% to 90% appear just once. More than 40% of the sample comes from the top ten.

CDR1 and CDR2 are read off the germline V gene as SGHVS and FQNEAQ. Taken from cysteine to phenylalanine, the CDR3 has 15 residues. Solely the CDR3 DNA is kept, with 45 bases framed from the first base. The germline V and J ends show losses of 5 bases and 4 bases respectively, and no gene match explains 7 bases of the junction. This clone showed up just once. Its antigen remains undetermined. No much larger clone is present one base from it, and per-base qualities are unavailable. Whole blood was collected in K2EDTA tubes by collaborating institutions according to the institutions' own protocols. For TCRbeta analysis, collaborator samples were shipped as frozen whole blood, as isolated PBMCs, or as DNA extracted from either sample type.

The chain is made from TRBV7-8 and TRBJ2-3; TRBD2 aligns with 9 central bases. Input material: peripheral blood. This TCR came from a man aged 55 to 70 with active or convalescent COVID-19. The CDR3 corresponds to CASSTLAGVSDTQYF. The DNA reads TGTGCCAGCAGCACTTTAGCGGGAGTCTCAGATACGCAGTATTTT.